The source of this T cell receptor (beta chain) is a study of cytomegalovirus exposure and HLA in healthy donors. Trimming took 6 bases from V and 2 from J, leaving 22 bases between them. The CDR3 runs to 16 residues. Germline V gene sequence: CDR1 SQVTM, CDR2 ANQGSEA. Researchers ran the PCR with 60 Vbeta and 13 Jbeta primers. Sequenced by immunoSEQ multiplex PCR; TCRdb stores in-frame clones only, minus some. The sample lists about 140,000 clones, under 90% occurring once. This TCR was recovered from a man in his forties or fifties in good health and CMV-seronegative. The material sequenced was PBMCs. The chain links TRBV29-1 to TRBJ1-2; D gene uncertain. The CDR3 protein is CSVLLFDTSWNYGYTF. DNA of the CDR3: TGCAGCGTCCTCCTGTTTGACACCTCCTGGAACTATGGCTACACCTTC.